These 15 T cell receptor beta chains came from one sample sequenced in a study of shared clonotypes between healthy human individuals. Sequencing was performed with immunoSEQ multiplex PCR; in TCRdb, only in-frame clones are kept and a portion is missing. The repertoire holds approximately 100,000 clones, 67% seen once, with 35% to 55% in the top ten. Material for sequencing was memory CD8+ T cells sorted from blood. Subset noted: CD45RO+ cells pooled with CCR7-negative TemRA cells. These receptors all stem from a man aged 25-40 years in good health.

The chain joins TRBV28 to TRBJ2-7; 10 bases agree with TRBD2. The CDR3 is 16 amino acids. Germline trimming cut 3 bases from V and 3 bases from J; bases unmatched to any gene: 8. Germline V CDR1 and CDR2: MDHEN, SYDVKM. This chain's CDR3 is CASSFSGLADFYEQYF. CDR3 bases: TGTGCCAGCAGTTTCTCCGGACTAGCGGACTTCTACGAGCAGTACTTC.

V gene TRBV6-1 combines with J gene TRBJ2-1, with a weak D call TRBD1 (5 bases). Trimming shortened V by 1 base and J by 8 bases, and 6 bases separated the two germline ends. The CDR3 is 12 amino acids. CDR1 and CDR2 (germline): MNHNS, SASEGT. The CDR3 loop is CASSEEGYEQFF. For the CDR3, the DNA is TGTGCCAGCAGTGAAGAGGGGTATGAGCAGTTCTTC.

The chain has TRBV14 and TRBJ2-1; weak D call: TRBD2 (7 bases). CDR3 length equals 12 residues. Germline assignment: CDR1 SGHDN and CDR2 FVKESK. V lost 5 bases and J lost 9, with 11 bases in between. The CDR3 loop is CASSLGGPEQFF. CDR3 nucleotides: TGTGCCAGCAGCTTGGGGGGGCCTGAGCAGTTCTTC.

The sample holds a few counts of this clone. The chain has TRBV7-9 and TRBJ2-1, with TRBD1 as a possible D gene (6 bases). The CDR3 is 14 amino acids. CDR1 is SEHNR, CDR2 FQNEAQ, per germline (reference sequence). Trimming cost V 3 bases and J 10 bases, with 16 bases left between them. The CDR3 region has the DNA TGTGCCAGCAGCTTGCGACAGGCCGGTCGAGAGCAGTTCTTC. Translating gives CASSLRQAGREQFF.

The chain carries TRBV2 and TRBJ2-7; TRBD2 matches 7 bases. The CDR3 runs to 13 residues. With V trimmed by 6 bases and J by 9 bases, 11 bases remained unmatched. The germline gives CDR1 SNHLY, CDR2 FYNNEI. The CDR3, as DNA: TGTGCCAGCAGCCGGCTAGCGGCTAAGCGGCAGTACTTC. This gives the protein CASSRLAAKRQYF.

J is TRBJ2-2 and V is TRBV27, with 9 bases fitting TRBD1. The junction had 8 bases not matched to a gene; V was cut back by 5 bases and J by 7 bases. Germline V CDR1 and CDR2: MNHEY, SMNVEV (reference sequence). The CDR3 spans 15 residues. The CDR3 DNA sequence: TGTGCCAGCAGTCCCGGACAGGGGAGGGGCGGGGAGCTGTTTTTT. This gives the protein CASSPGQGRGGELFF.

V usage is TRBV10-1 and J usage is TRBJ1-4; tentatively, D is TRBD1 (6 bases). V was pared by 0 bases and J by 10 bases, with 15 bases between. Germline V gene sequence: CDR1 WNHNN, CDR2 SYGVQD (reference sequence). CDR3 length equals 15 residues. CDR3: CASSESSGARGKLFF. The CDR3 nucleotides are TGCGCCAGCAGTGAGTCCTCTGGGGCCAGGGGAAAACTGTTTTTT.

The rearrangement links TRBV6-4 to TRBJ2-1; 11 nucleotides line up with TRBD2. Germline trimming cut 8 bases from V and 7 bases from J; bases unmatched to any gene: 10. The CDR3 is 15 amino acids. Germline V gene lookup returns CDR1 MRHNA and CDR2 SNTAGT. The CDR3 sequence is CASGKLAGVGNEQFF. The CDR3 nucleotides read TGTGCCAGCGGGAAACTAGCGGGAGTAGGGAATGAGCAGTTCTTC.

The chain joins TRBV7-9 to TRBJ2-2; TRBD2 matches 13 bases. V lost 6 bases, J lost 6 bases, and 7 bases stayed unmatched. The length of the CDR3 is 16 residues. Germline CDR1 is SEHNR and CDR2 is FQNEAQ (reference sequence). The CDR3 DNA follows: TGTGCCAGCAGTCCGACTAGCGGGAGGTATGCCGGGGAGCTGTTTTTT. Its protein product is CASSPTSGRYAGELFF.

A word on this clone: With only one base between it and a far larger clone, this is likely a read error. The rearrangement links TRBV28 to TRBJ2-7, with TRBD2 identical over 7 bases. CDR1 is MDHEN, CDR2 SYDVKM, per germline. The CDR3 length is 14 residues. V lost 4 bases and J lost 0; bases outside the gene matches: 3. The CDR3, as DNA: TGTGCCAGCAGTTCGCCTAGCGGCTCCTACGAGCAGTACTTC. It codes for CASSSPSGSYEQYF.

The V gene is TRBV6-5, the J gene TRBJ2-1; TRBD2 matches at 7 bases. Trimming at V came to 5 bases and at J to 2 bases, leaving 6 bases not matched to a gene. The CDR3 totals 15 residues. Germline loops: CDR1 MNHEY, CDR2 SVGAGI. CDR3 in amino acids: CASSATSVPYNEQFF. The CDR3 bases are TGTGCCAGCAGTGCCACTAGCGTACCCTACAATGAGCAGTTCTTC.

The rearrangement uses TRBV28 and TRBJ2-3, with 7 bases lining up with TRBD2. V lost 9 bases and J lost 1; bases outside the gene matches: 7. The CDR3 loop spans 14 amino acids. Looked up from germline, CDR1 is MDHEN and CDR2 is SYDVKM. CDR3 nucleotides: TGTGCCAGTGAGACTAGCCTCCGCACAGATACGCAGTATTTT. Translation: CASETSLRTDTQYF.

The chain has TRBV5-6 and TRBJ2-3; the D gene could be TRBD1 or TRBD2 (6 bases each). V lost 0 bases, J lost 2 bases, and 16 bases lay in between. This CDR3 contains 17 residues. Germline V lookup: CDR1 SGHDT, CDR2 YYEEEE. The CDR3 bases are TGTGCCAGCAGCTTGGCGGCCGGGCGGGGACACACAGATACGCAGTATTTT. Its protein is CASSLAAGRGHTDTQYF.

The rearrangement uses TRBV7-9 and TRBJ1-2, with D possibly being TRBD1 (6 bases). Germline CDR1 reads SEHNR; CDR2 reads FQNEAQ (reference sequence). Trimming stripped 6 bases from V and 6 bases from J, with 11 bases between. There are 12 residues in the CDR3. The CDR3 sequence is CASSRDMHGYTF. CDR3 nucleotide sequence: TGTGCCAGCAGTCGGGACATGCATGGCTACACCTTC.

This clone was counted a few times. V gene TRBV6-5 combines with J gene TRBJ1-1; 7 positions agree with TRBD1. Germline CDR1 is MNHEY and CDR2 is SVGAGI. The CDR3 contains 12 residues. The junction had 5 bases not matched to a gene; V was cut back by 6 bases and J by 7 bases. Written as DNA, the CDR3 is TGTGCCAGCAGCCGACAGGGTGATGAAGCTTTCTTT. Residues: CASSRQGDEAFF.